This T cell receptor beta chain was obtained from a study of cytomegalovirus exposure and HLA in healthy donors (dated by TCRdb to the late 2010s). In the study overall: An earlier analysis of about 530 of the donors reported over 250 Gb of sequence data and 117 million unique TCR beta sequences obtained from 150 million to 200 million T cells. An early release covering more than 500 HLA-typed donors comprised roughly 300 gigabases of sequencing data and 85 million or so unique TCR sequences. About five DR-DQ haplotypes were treated as single units for association and clustering because of strong linkage in the cohort. The number of typed donors differed by locus: about 620-640 for A, B, C, DRB1 and DQB1; 500 to 550 for DQA1; some 590 for DPA1; and 450 to 480 for DPB1. An earlier analysis of roughly 600 of the donors used high-throughput TCR beta sequencing to judge whether each TCR beta V gene segment behaved as functional or pseudogenic. A later analysis re-examined previously published TCR beta repertoires from 610 or so donors and added high-resolution HLA genotyping to investigate patterns of TCR occurrence. The genetic ancestry cluster associated with self-reported Caucasian donors included around 76% of the 398 genotyped donors. Class I and class II HLA loci were covered by the typing at four-digit resolution. The aim of the study was to test whether cataloging public T cell receptors could identify signatures of past pathogen exposure. Among about 370 genotyped donors of the cohort, an average of around 250,000 unique TCR beta nucleotide sequences was sequenced per donor, of which about 19% were non-productive. The T cell repertoires of 666 subjects were profiled by immunosequencing and related to cytomegalovirus serostatus. Rather than drawing on any new phenotypic data, the later analysis identified candidate immune exposures from TCR beta sequences and the way those sequences occurred across donors. Every discovery cohort repertoire had been produced on one sequencing platform. Besides the first cohort of roughly 660 subjects, a separate validation cohort made up of over a hundred different subjects was used. In a later genetic analysis, genome-wide SNP genotypes for about three fifths of the 666 donors were used, and that subset was treated as a discovery cohort. Donor age, sex, ethnicity and CMV serostatus were compiled together with the repertoire data. The study combined high-throughput TCR immunosequencing, statistical association of individual TCRs with disease status, and machine learning to predict cytomegalovirus infection status.

To prepare the library, the immunoSEQ multiplex PCR assay was applied. For the multiplex PCR, a mixture combining 60 forward primers for TCR Vbeta segments and 13 reverse primers for TCR Jbeta segments was used. The CDR3 region of rearranged TCR beta genes was amplified from genomic DNA by a multiplex PCR assay. On the Illumina HiSeq System, the amplified TCR beta libraries were sequenced as 87-base-pair reads. The published analysis was carried out like this. A later analysis tallied tens of millions of unique TCR beta chains across the roughly 610 repertoires, and around 9.9 million of those chains were shared by two or more donors. To remove PCR and sequencing errors, raw reads were error-corrected and collapsed into unique sequences using a nearest-neighbor algorithm that merged closely related sequences. To assign V, D and J gene segments, CDR3 sequences were aligned to IMGT reference sequences. For a sequence to be retained, a match of at least six nucleotides was required to both a V gene segment and a J gene segment. Rearrangements were called productive when the CDR3 lacked stop codons and stayed in frame with V and J; all others were non-productive. Following IMGT convention, CDR3 was defined as the stretch from the second conserved V-encoded cysteine to the conserved J-encoded phenylalanine. In an earlier analysis of approximately 500 of the donors, sequences lacking an unambiguous match to a single V gene segment were excluded. In an earlier analysis of 587 of the donors, V segments were called functional above 56.7% productive rearrangements and were called segregating when the between-donor standard deviation exceeded 5%. A statistical classification framework was built to diagnose cytomegalovirus status from the catalog of TCR beta chain sequences. In a later analysis, TCR nucleotide sequences were compared against IMGT/GENE-DB human TR gene sequences so that V and J genes could be assigned. Using the TCRdist pipeline, a later analysis assigned CDR3 sequences along with most-parsimonious VDJ recombination scenarios. In a later analysis, every TCR beta chain was defined by the combination of its CDR3 amino acid sequence and its V-gene family, and reads without a unique V-gene family were dropped. To address suspected cross-contamination and a sequencing artifact, a later analysis removed 592 highly shared, low-generation-probability nucleotide sequences. In a later analysis, a clonal expansion index was calculated for each public chain from normalized within-repertoire ranks of inferred template counts. Generation probabilities in a later analysis came from a VDJ recombination model fitted to out-of-frame rearrangements, and those results were checked against IGoR. In a later analysis, TCR-TCR, TCR-HLA and TCR-CMV co-occurrence was scored with hypergeometric tests, and a repertoire-size bias correction was applied to TCR pairs. In a later analysis, false discovery rates were estimated by permuting HLA or CMV assignments 20 times. A later analysis grouped co-occurring TCRs with DBSCAN, adding TCRdist sequence similarity when clustering within HLA-allele-positive subsets. Repertoires with fewer than 30,000 or more than 120,000 public chains, plus five repertoires with anomalous nucleotide sharing, were excluded from co-occurrence clustering. TCRdb retrieved this table from immuneACCESS and kept in-frame rearrangements only. Not all clones are present; in checked studies, unresolved V genes account for under half, and no reason is known for the remainder. The DNA gave D and trimming, while V, J and clone size come from that table. The sample table contains about 130,000 clones; only one count was recorded for 80% of them. The ten biggest clones cover approximately 4% of the sample.

V is reduced by 0 bases and J by 0 bases, leaving a spacing of 12 bases between them. The CDR3, from cysteine to phenylalanine, totals 16 residues. The read is trimmed to its CDR3 DNA, 48 bases read in frame from base 1. The germline V gene encodes CDR1 SGHRS and CDR2 YFSETQ. This clone was seen more than once but under ten times. Its antigen specificity is not known. Base qualities are not at hand, and no much larger clone is one base apart. The paper's findings and limits, for the study overall: A later analysis associated some 17,000 TCR beta sequences with specific HLA alleles at a false discovery rate of 0.05. Compared with the approximately 670-donor mean, donors in an Asian-associated ancestry cluster had fewer N-insertions in productive TCRs, according to a later genetic analysis. The classifier was reported to diagnose cytomegalovirus status with high specificity and sensitivity in both the original cohort and the validation cohort. Because counts were too low, 15 to 20 rarely observed V segments, including chromosome 9 orphons, were excluded from the earlier analysis of roughly 580 of the donors. In a later genetic analysis, a missense DCLRE1C variant was associated with V-gene and J-gene trimming of TCR beta chains, and the association was replicated in an independent cohort. A further reported finding was that TCR beta sequences accurately predicted the HLA-A and HLA-B alleles for most subjects in the first cohort. Compared with equally common non-associated chains, HLA-associated TCR beta chains in a later analysis were more clonally expanded and had lower generation probabilities. Because some donors lacked HLA typing at each locus, the association tests relied only on the typed subset. Several of the top co-occurrence clusters appeared to be linked to parvovirus B19, influenza, CMV and Epstein-Barr virus, according to a later analysis. The sequencing pipeline was judged likely to have produced a cluster of highly shared sequence variants as a technical artifact. A total of 164 TCR beta chains were listed by the study as associated with cytomegalovirus. In an earlier analysis of approximately 590 of the donors, most TCR beta V segments appeared in productive rearrangements about 90% or about 30% of the time, broadly matching IMGT annotations. In a later analysis, TCR association rates were found to vary across HLA loci, with the most associated TCRs seen for DRB1 alleles and the fewest for HLA-C alleles. Roughly uniform sequencing depth across donors was assumed in presence/absence analyses, although this assumption may not hold. Most TCR sequences were observed very rarely across donors, whereas some public TCRs were present in many individuals. Only TCR beta chains were sequenced in this cohort, and the absence of alpha or paired-chain data limited detectable features. CMV serostatus was the only immune exposure information available for the cohort. The authors suggested that the approach could potentially be extended to other disease states and immunological phenotypes. The 87-base-pair reads could not distinguish some IMGT-functional V segments, including TRBV6-2 and TRBV6-3, so those segments were excluded. Most CMV-associated TCR beta chains appeared to be HLA-restricted in a later analysis, and the HLA associations seemed to be driven largely by CMV exposure. When HLA alleles, especially DR and DQ, strongly co-occurred, attributing TCR associations to individual alleles was difficult. Linkage disequilibrium might explain the correlated functional status among segregating V segments, but an unknown experimental factor could not be ruled out. A few of the identified cytomegalovirus-associated TCR beta chains were confirmed in vitro to be specific for cytomegalovirus antigens.

The cohort was made up of hundreds of healthy bone marrow donors. At the time of sampling, every cohort member was nominally healthy, though immune exposures that went unrecorded were likely present. The donor tested CMV seronegative and was one of the 352 seronegative cohort members. A peripheral blood sample was provided by each donor, and peripheral blood mononuclear cells were used for TCR beta sequencing. The Qiagen DNeasy Blood Extraction Kit was used to extract genomic DNA from the blood cell samples. Sequencing was done on a sample of PBMCs. The TCR was taken from a woman between 40 and 50 years old in good health and CMV-seronegative. The rearranged segments are TRBV5-1 and TRBJ1-2; TRBD1 is possibly the D segment (5 matching bases). The bases are TGCGCCAGCAGCTTGGCTGAGATGGACACTAACTATGGCTACACCTTC. Its product reads: CASSLAEMDTNYGYTF.